The entry below describes one TCR beta chain. Germline CDR1 is SGHDT and CDR2 is YYEEEE. Trimming took off 4 bases at V and 7 bases at J, with 15 bases between the two ends. The CDR3 covers 14 residues. For the second PCR, which ran for about 7 to 11 cycles, a sample-barcoded 5' primer and a J-beta primer mix were used. From the 5' RACE reads, TCRdb called clonotypes with MiXCR, one entry per CDR3 protein. The sample consists of under 1,000,000 distinct CDR3 sequences, roughly 35% of them appearing once. The data originate from a study of blood T cells in healthy people across ages. The rearrangement uses TRBV5-6 and TRBJ1-5; D gene uncertain. The sequenced material came from blood. The origin of this receptor is a man between 18 and 35 years old in good health. The CDR3 bases are TGTGCCAGCAGCCGGCTGCTGGGCGAGCAGCCCCAGCATTTT. Protein sequence: CASSRLLGEQPQHF.